The 7 T cell receptor beta chains presented below share a single source sample, sequenced in a study of identical twins. TCRdb re-analysed the 5' RACE reads in MiXCR, keeping a single row per CDR3 protein. The sample comprises about 260,000 distinct CDR3 sequences, approximately 7% of which are singletons, and 3% to 4% rests with the top ten. The sample was also reused in another study, on yellow fever vaccine responses in identical twins.

Sequencing input: memory (CD45RO+) T cells sorted from blood. These receptors were taken from a woman between 18 and 30 years old in good health.

This clonotype was picked up many times. This rearrangement joins TRBV7-9 to TRBJ1-1; maybe TRBD1 (6 bases). V lost 5 bases, J lost 8 bases, and 18 bases lay in between. The V gene's germline CDR1 is SEHNR and CDR2 FQNEAQ (reference sequence). The CDR3 sequence is 14 residues long. Here the CDR3 reads CASSRDRTDLEAFF. For the CDR3, the DNA is TGTGCCAGCAGCCGAGACAGGACGGATTTAGAAGCTTTCTTT. The whole variable domain, remainder taken from reference TRBV7-9 and TRBJ1-1, is DTGVSQNPRHKITKRGQNVTFRCDPISEHNRLYWYRQTLGQGPEFLTYFQNEAQLEKSRLLSDRFSAERPKGSFSTLEIQRTEQGDSAMYLCASSRDRTDLEAFFGQGTRLTVV.

This clonotype counts as medium-sized (0.01 to 0.1%). The chain uses TRBV5-1 and TRBJ2-3; 9 bases agree with TRBD1. Germline V gene sequence: CDR1 SGHRS, CDR2 YFSETQ. The CDR3 runs to 15 residues. The V and J ends lost 7 bases and 4 bases, in that order; junction bases with no gene match: 10. The CDR3 reads CASGIRDRASDTQYF. The CDR3 bases are TGCGCCAGCGGAATCCGGGACAGGGCCTCAGATACGCAGTATTTT.

This clonotype was detected many times. The rearrangement uses TRBV5-6 and TRBJ1-6; the D is unclear. V was cut by 1 base and J by 5 bases, with 13 bases left in between. Germline lookup yields CDR1 SGHDT and CDR2 YYEEEE. The CDR3 covers 16 residues. CDR3 coding DNA: TGTGCCAGCAGCTTGCGGGTTACGATGAATAATTCACCCCTCCACTTT. It yields the protein CASSLRVTMNNSPLHF.

This clonotype has just a few counts. The chain carries TRBV5-1 and TRBJ2-2; 7 nucleotides line up with TRBD1. CDR1 SGHRS and CDR2 YFSETQ come from the germline V gene. The CDR3 sequence is 15 residues long. V gave up 5 bases and J gave up 4 bases; unmatched junction bases: 8. The CDR3 nucleotides read TGCGCCAGCAGTGAACTAACAGGGGTCACCGGGGAGCTGTTTTTT. It yields the protein CASSELTGVTGELFF. Complete variable domain (other parts from reference TRBV5-1 and TRBJ2-2): KAGVTQTPRYLIKTRGQQVTLSCSPISGHRSVSWYQQTPGQGLQFLFEYFSETQRNKGNFPGRFSGRQFSNSRSEMNVSTLELGDSALYLCASSELTGVTGELFFGEGSRLTVL.

The table lists this clonotype with many counts. In nucleotides, the CDR3 is TGCGCCAGCAGCCAAGGGAGGGGACTCTCCTCCTACAATGAGCAGTTCTTC. Residues: CASSQGRGLSSYNEQFF. The chain carries TRBV4-1 and TRBJ2-1, with a tentative D call TRBD2 (6 bases). V gave up 1 base and J gave up 0 bases, with 13 bases separating them. This CDR3 is 17 amino acids long. Germline loops: CDR1 MGHRA, CDR2 YSYEKL.

This clonotype was detected ten times or more. The chain links TRBV7-8 to TRBJ2-3; D unclear. The CDR3 has 13 residues. In germline, CDR1 is SGHVS, CDR2 FQNEAQ. Trimming removed 7 bases from V and 2 bases from J, with 10 bases in between. CDR3 region: CASIRGYTDTQYF. The CDR3 nucleotides are TGTGCCAGCATACGTGGATACACAGATACGCAGTATTTT.

This clonotype qualifies as medium-sized. V and J are TRBV4-2 and TRBJ1-5; maybe TRBD1 (5 bases). CDR3 length equals 14 residues. V gave up 1 base and J gave up 6 bases, with 10 bases separating them. Germline CDR1 and CDR2: LGHNA and YNFKEQ. CDR3 sequence: CASSQARGPQPQHF. The CDR3 DNA is TGTGCCAGCAGCCAAGCCCGGGGCCCTCAGCCCCAGCATTTT.